The clone carrying this T cell receptor beta chain occurred many times. Amplified TCR beta CDR3 regions came from RNA transcripts. Initially, a first-round RT-PCR of the TCR CDR3 employed the HTBI primer set. TCRdb reanalysed the multiplex PCR reads using MiXCR and keeps one entry per CDR3 protein. The repertoire holds around 440,000 distinct CDR3 sequences, with 15% to 18% as singletons. Trimming stripped 4 bases from V and 4 bases from J, with 12 bases between. The CDR3 is 14 amino acids. Germline V CDR1 and CDR2: SGHRS, YFSETQ. The data belong to a study of T cells in Graves' hyperthyroidism and ophthalmopathy.

The sequencing input was blood. The chain is built from TRBV5-1 and TRBJ2-1, with D perhaps being TRBD1 or TRBD2 (5 bases each). This TCR was sampled from a woman under 30 with Graves' hyperthyroidism. The CDR3 DNA follows: TGCGCCAGCAGCAACTGGGACGAGTACAATGAGCAGTTCTTC. Translation: CASSNWDEYNEQFF.